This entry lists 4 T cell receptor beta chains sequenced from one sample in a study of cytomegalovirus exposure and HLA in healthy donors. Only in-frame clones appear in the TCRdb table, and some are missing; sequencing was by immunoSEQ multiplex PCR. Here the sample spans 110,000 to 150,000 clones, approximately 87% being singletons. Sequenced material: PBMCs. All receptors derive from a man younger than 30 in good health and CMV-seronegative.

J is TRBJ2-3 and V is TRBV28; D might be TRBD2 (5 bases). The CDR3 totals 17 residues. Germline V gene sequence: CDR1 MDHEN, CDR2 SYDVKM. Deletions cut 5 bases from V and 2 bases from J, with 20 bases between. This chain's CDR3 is CASSPGLVRDDTDTQYF. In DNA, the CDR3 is TGTGCCAGCAGTCCAGGATTGGTTCGGGATGACACAGATACGCAGTATTTT. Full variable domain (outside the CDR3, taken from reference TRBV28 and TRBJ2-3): DVKVTQSSRYLVKRTGEKVFLECVQDMDHENMFWYRQDPGLGLRLIYFSYDVKMKEKGDIPEGYSVSREKKERFSLILESASTNQTSMYLCASSPGLVRDDTDTQYFGPGTRLTVL.

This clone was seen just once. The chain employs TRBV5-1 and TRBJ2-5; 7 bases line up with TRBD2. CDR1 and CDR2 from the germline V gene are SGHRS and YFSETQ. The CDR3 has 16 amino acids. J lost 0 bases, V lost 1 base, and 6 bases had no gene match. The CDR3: CASSLLTSAYQETQYF. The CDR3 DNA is TGCGCCAGCAGCTTGTTAACTAGCGCGTACCAAGAGACCCAGTACTTC.

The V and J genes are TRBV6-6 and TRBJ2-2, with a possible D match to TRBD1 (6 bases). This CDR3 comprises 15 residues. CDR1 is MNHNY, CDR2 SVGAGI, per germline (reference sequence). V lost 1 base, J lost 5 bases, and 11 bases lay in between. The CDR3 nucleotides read TGTGCCAGCAGTTACTACTACAGGGAGACCGGGGAGCTGTTTTTT. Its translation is CASSYYYRETGELFF.

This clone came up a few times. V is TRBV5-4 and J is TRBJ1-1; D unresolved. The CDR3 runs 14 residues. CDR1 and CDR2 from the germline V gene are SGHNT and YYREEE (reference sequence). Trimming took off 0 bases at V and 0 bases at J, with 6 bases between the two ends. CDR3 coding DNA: TGTGCCAGCAGCTTGGCGGTCGTGAACACTGAAGCTTTCTTT. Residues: CASSLAVVNTEAFF.